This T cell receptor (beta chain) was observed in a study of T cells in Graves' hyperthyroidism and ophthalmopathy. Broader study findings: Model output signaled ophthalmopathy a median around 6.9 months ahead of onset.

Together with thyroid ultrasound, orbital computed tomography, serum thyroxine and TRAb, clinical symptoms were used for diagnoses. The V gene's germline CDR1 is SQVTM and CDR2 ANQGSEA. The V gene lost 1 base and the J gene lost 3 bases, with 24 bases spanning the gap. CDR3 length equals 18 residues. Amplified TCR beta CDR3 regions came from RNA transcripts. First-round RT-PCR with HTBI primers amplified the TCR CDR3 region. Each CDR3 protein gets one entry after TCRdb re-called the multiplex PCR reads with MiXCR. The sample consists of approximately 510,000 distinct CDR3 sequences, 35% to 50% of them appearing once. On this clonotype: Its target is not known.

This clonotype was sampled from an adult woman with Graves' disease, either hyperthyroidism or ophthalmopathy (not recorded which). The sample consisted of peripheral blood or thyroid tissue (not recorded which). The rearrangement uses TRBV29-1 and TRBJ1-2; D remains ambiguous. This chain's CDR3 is CSVEGGTVYEQKHYGYTF. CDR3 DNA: TGCAGCGTTGAAGGGGGAACAGTGTACGAGCAAAAACACTATGGCTACACCTTC.